This T cell receptor (beta chain) was observed in a study of cytomegalovirus exposure and HLA in healthy donors. Study-wide background: Clustering assigned about 76% of the 350 to 450 genotyped donors to the Caucasian-associated ancestry cluster. Notes on the study in general: It was likely that a cluster of highly shared sequence variants was a sequencing artifact. The study designated 150 to 200 TCR beta chains cytomegalovirus-associated. In a later analysis, HLA-C alleles had the fewest associated TCRs, DRB1 alleles the most.

PCR used 60 Vbeta primers and 13 Jbeta primers. The data were produced by immunoSEQ multiplex PCR, yet TCRdb's version contains in-frame clones alone and is incomplete. The sample has 250,000 to 350,000 clones, 75% to 90% seen once. CDR1 SGHNT and CDR2 YYREEE come from the germline V gene (reference sequence). CDR3 size: 14 residues. On this clone: Its specificity is unknown.

Sequences were obtained from PBMCs. The chain carries TRBV5-4 and TRBJ2-5, with 9 positions matching TRBD1. The J call may not be correct, given that the DNA end is closer to TRBJ2-7. This receptor was identified in a man between 35 and 55 years old in good health and CMV-seropositive. CDR3 coding DNA: TGTGCCAGCAGCTCGGGGACAGGGACCGGCGAGCAGTACTTC. This sequence encodes CASSSGTGTGEQYF.